The 14 T cell receptor beta chains reported below all come from one sample, sequenced in a study of CD8+CD57+ T cells in acquired aplastic anemia. Genomic DNA served as template for TCR beta VDJ and CDR3 profiling. TCRdb re-analysed the reads in MiXCR, keeping a single row per CDR3 protein. This table holds approximately 270,000 distinct CDR3 sequences, roughly 50% found once. Sequenced: sorted CD4+, CD8+, or CD8+CD57+ T cells (not recorded which) from PBMCs. These receptors were obtained from a human donor with severe aplastic anemia or a healthy control (not recorded which).

With respect to this clonotype: The CDR3 carries no conserved terminal phenylalanine or tryptophan, so it likely arises from a read error. The V call is TRBV24-1, the J call TRBJ1-1; D is unclear. Germline V lookup: CDR1 KGHDR, CDR2 SFDVKD. V shed 6 bases and J shed 4 bases, with 8 bases lying between them. The CDR3 extends over 12 amino acids. The CDR3 nucleotides read TGTGCCACCAGTAGATCCGGCACTGAAGCTTTCTCT. Residues: CATSRSGTEAFS.

This clonotype showed up many times. This rearrangement joins TRBV7-2 to TRBJ2-2; TRBD2 matches 9 bases. Unmatched junction bases numbered 10, after V lost 1 base and J lost 4 bases. The CDR3 extends over 18 amino acids. Germline CDR1 reads SGHTA; CDR2 reads FQGNSA. The CDR3 loop is CASSLERARGGRTGELFF. DNA for the CDR3: TGTGCCAGCAGCTTAGAGAGGGCGCGGGGGGGCCGCACCGGGGAGCTGTTTTTT.

The rearrangement joins TRBV4-1 to TRBJ1-3; D is uncertain. The CDR3 is 15 amino acids. The germline gives CDR1 MGHRA, CDR2 YSYEKL. The ends were cut back, 1 base at V and 0 bases at J, with 7 bases in the middle. The CDR3 is CASSQGTGSGNTIYF. CDR3 DNA sequence: TGCGCCAGCAGCCAAGGGACGGGCTCTGGAAACACCATATATTTT.

The chain links TRBV15 to TRBJ2-3; 8 nucleotides align to TRBD1. CDR1 and CDR2 from the germline V gene are LNHNV and YYDKDF (reference sequence). With 3 bases clipped from V and 5 bases from J, the junction kept 7 bases outside the gene matches. This CDR3 spans 15 amino acids. CDR3 loop: CATSSHRGSGDTQYF. The CDR3 DNA reads as TGTGCCACCAGCAGTCACAGGGGGTCCGGAGATACGCAGTATTTT.

The genes are TRBV2 and TRBJ2-7; D is possibly TRBD1 or TRBD2 (5 bases each). The CDR3 extends over 16 amino acids. Trimming took off 3 bases at V and 3 bases at J, with 18 bases between the two ends. CDR1 is SNHLY and CDR2 is FYNNEI in the germline V gene. CDR3 nucleotide sequence: TGTGCCAGCAGTGACCCACCGGGACGGACGGGCTACGAGCAGTACTTC. Its translation is CASSDPPGRTGYEQYF.

This clonotype was seen at least ten times. The DNA of the CDR3 is TGTGCCAGCAGCTTAGTTGGCACTAGCCTTGGGGAGCTGTTTTTT. Its protein product is CASSLVGTSLGELFF. The chain is built from TRBV7-8 and TRBJ2-2, with D perhaps matching TRBD2 (6 bases). V was cut by 1 base and J by 8 bases, with 14 bases left in between. This CDR3 is built from 15 residues. Germline assignment: CDR1 SGHVS and CDR2 FQNEAQ.

The V call is TRBV7-3, the J call TRBJ2-5, with TRBD2 matching 9 bases. With V trimmed by 5 bases and J by 4 bases, 8 bases remained unmatched. This CDR3 is built from 15 residues. Germline V gene lookup returns CDR1 SGHTA and CDR2 FQGTGA. The CDR3 coding sequence is TGTGCCAGCAGCCCAATAGCGGGGGAAGGAGAGACCCAGTACTTC. Its protein product is CASSPIAGEGETQYF. Complete variable domain (other parts from reference TRBV7-3 and TRBJ2-5): GAGVSQTPSNKVTEKGKYVELRCDPISGHTALYWYRQSLGQGPEFLIYFQGTGAADDSGLPNDRFFAVRPEGSVSTLKIQRTERGDSAVYLCASSPIAGEGETQYFGPGTRLLVL.

V and J are TRBV29-1 and TRBJ1-2; D gene ambiguous. The V end lost 4 bases, the J end lost 1 base, and 16 bases lay between the germline ends. The CDR3 is 15 residues long. From germline, CDR1 is SQVTM and CDR2 ANQGSEA. In DNA form, the CDR3 reads TGCAGCGTTGTCCGTGGGATAGGTGGTAACTATGGCTACACCTTC. Translation: CSVVRGIGGNYGYTF.

There are many counts of this clonotype. The V gene is TRBV7-9, the J gene TRBJ1-1; the D is unclear. The CDR3 sequence is 15 residues long. CDR1 SEHNR and CDR2 FQNEAQ come from the germline V gene (reference sequence). Deletions cut 6 bases from V and 0 bases from J, with 14 bases between. The chain's CDR3 is CASSLGRPLNTEAFF. DNA for the CDR3: TGTGCCAGCAGTCTAGGGAGGCCCTTGAACACTGAAGCTTTCTTT.

This clonotype has more than one count but fewer than ten. This chain connects TRBV10-3 to TRBJ2-1, with a tentative D call TRBD2 (6 bases). V gave up 7 bases and J gave up 5 bases, with 21 bases separating them. The CDR3 runs 16 residues. The germline V gene encodes CDR1 ENHRY and CDR2 SYGVKD. The CDR3 nucleotides are TGTGCCATCACCGACCAGACTAGTCGGGCGGACAATGAGCAGTTCTTC. It specifies CAITDQTSRADNEQFF.

This chain uses TRBV10-3 with TRBJ1-1; D is possibly TRBD1 (5 bases). Germline V CDR1 and CDR2: ENHRY, SYGVKD. Trimming stripped 4 bases from V and 5 bases from J, with 17 bases between. The CDR3 runs 15 residues. The CDR3 bases are TGTGCCATCAGTGTGGGGGGGTTTGACAATACTGAAGCTTTCTTT. Protein product: CAISVGGFDNTEAFF.

The chain is built from TRBV20-1 and TRBJ1-2, with a weak D call TRBD1 (5 bases). Germline CDR1 and CDR2: DFQATT and SNEGSKA (reference sequence). Trimming removed 3 bases from V and 5 bases from J, with 16 bases in between. The CDR3 spans 14 residues. CDR3 loop: CSASKSGWGYGYTF. CDR3 DNA sequence: TGCAGTGCTAGTAAATCAGGGTGGGGATATGGCTACACCTTC.

A single count supports this clonotype. The V gene is TRBV2, the J gene TRBJ2-5; 15 nucleotides match TRBD2. From germline, CDR1 is SNHLY and CDR2 FYNNEI. The CDR3 is made up of 16 amino acids. The V and J ends lost 4 bases and 5 bases, in that order; junction bases with no gene match: 5. DNA of the CDR3: TGTGCCAGCAGTGCTCGGACTAGCGGGGGGGCGGAGACCCAGTACTTC. This encodes CASSARTSGGAETQYF.

This clonotype was found once. The chain joins TRBV20-1 to TRBJ2-1, with 9 bases identical to TRBD2. Trimming removed 2 bases from V and 0 bases from J; junction bases left unmatched: 5. The germline V gene encodes CDR1 DFQATT and CDR2 SNEGSKA (reference sequence). The CDR3 loop spans 16 amino acids. The CDR3 here is CSARPGLASSYNEQFF. The CDR3 bases are TGCAGTGCTAGACCTGGACTAGCGAGCTCCTACAATGAGCAGTTCTTC.